Presented here are 31 T cell receptor beta chains from one specimen sequenced in a study of beta chain features in type 1 diabetes. The study reverse transcribed the entire isolated RNA, so it sequenced expressed TCRB transcripts. Repertoires were generated with immunoSEQ multiplex PCR, while TCRdb's copy carries only in-frame clones and drops some. The sample lists under 950,000 clones, about a sixth occurring once. The sample taken for sequencing was naive CD4+ T cells from blood. Receptors originate from a woman in her late teens or twenties in good health.

This clone was recorded a few times. J is TRBJ2-7 and V is TRBV18; perhaps TRBD2 as D (6 bases). The CDR3 has 15 amino acids. V was pared by 6 bases and J by 0 bases, with 15 bases between. Germline V gene lookup returns CDR1 KGHSH and CDR2 LQKENI. In DNA form, the CDR3 reads TGTGCCAGCTCGGGCCGACTAGATTACTCCTACGAGCAGTACTTC. Translating it yields CASSGRLDYSYEQYF. The full variable domain, its missing parts supplied by reference TRBV18 and TRBJ2-7, is NAGVMQNPRHLVRRRGQEARLRCSPMKGHSHVYWYRQLPEEGLKFMVYLQKENIIDESGMPKERFSAEFPKEGPSILRIQQVVRGDSAAYFCASSGRLDYSYEQYFGPGTRLTVT.

V and J are TRBV4-3 and TRBJ1-5; 7 bases fit TRBD1. V lost 10 bases and J lost 1; bases outside the gene matches: 10. The CDR3 is 15 amino acids. CDR1 is LGHNA and CDR2 is YSLEER in the germline V gene. The CDR3 coding sequence is TGCGCCACCTACCCAGGGGGAAGGAGCAATCAGCCCCAGCATTTT. This encodes CATYPGGRSNQPQHF.

This clone was seen a handful of times. This chain uses TRBV4-3 with TRBJ2-7, with a tentative D call TRBD2 (6 bases). The CDR3 has 13 residues. The germline gives CDR1 LGHNA, CDR2 YSLEER. Deletions cut 0 bases from V and 5 bases from J, with 8 bases between. CDR3 loop: CASSQDGGHEQYF. DNA for the CDR3: TGCGCCAGCAGCCAAGATGGAGGGCACGAGCAGTACTTC.

The chain joins TRBV7-2 to TRBJ1-2; TRBD1 might be the D (6 bases). The V gene's germline CDR1 is SGHTA and CDR2 FQGNSA. This CDR3 region has 14 residues. The V end was cut by 1 base, the J end by 2 bases, with 8 bases between. The CDR3 is CASSLGTENYGYTF. The CDR3 nucleotides are TGTGCCAGCAGCTTAGGGACAGAAAACTATGGCTACACCTTC.

This chain links TRBV18 with TRBJ1-4; D is possibly TRBD1 (6 bases). Trimming took off 3 bases at V and 5 bases at J, with 13 bases between the two ends. Looked up from germline, CDR1 is KGHSH and CDR2 is LQKENI. The CDR3 has 15 amino acids. The CDR3 loop is CASSPVGGQNEKLFF. As DNA, the CDR3 is TGTGCCAGCTCACCCGTGGGGGGCCAAAATGAAAAACTGTTTTTT.

This clone was counted a few times. V and J are TRBV25-1 and TRBJ2-7; D is unclear. Trimming stripped 1 base from V and 6 bases from J, with 4 bases between. This CDR3 spans 11 amino acids. Germline CDR1 reads MGHDK; CDR2 reads SYGVNS. The CDR3: CASSESVEQYF. Written as DNA, the CDR3 is TGTGCCAGCAGTGAATCGGTCGAGCAGTACTTC.

This clone was counted a few times. The chain employs TRBV7-8 and TRBJ1-1; 7 nucleotides line up with TRBD1. In germline, CDR1 is SGHVS, CDR2 FQNEAQ. V was clipped by 0 bases and J by 5 bases; unmatched bases: 9. The CDR3 loop spans 16 amino acids. This chain's CDR3 is CASSLALRAGGTEAFF. Here the CDR3 DNA reads TGTGCCAGCAGCTTAGCGCTTAGGGCAGGGGGAACTGAAGCTTTCTTT. The variable domain in full, completed from reference TRBV7-8 and TRBJ1-1, reads GAGVSQSPRYKVAKRGQDVALRCDPISGHVSLFWYQQALGQGPEFLTYFQNEAQLDKSGLPSDRFFAERPEGSVSTLKIQRTQQEDSAVYLCASSLALRAGGTEAFFGQGTRLTVV.

This chain uses TRBV5-4 with TRBJ1-1; 7 bases line up with TRBD1. The CDR3 is 15 amino acids. With 1 base clipped from V and 3 bases from J, the junction kept 6 bases outside the gene matches. Germline V gene data show CDR1 as SGHNT and CDR2 as YYREEE (reference sequence). The CDR3 sequence is CASSLRSGQYTEAFF. For the CDR3, the DNA is TGTGCCAGCAGCTTGAGGTCGGGACAGTACACTGAAGCTTTCTTT.

Only a few counts were recorded for this clone. The rearrangement joins TRBV18 to TRBJ1-1; TRBD1 matches 7 bases. The CDR3 is 16 amino acids. The V segment lost 2 bases and the J segment 0 bases; nucleotides outside the gene matches: 6. Per germline, CDR1 KGHSH and CDR2 LQKENI. DNA for the CDR3: TGTGCCAGCTCACCAATAACGGGACAGCTGAACACTGAAGCTTTCTTT. As protein: CASSPITGQLNTEAFF. The full variable domain, its missing parts supplied by reference TRBV18 and TRBJ1-1, is NAGVMQNPRHLVRRRGQEARLRCSPMKGHSHVYWYRQLPEEGLKFMVYLQKENIIDESGMPKERFSAEFPKEGPSILRIQQVVRGDSAAYFCASSPITGQLNTEAFFGQGTRLTVV.

The chain combines TRBV7-9 with TRBJ2-1; 7 nucleotides match TRBD2. The CDR3 extends over 16 amino acids. Trimming at V came to 2 bases and at J to 4 bases, leaving 8 bases not matched to a gene. Germline lookup yields CDR1 SEHNR and CDR2 FQNEAQ (reference sequence). The CDR3 spells CASSLSRDYPYNEQFF. CDR3 nucleotides: TGTGCCAGCAGCTTATCAAGGGACTACCCTTACAATGAGCAGTTCTTC.

The chain couples TRBV28 to TRBJ1-2; a possible D gene is TRBD1 (6 bases). There are 14 residues in the CDR3. Trimming took 5 bases from V and 7 from J, leaving 17 bases between them. Germline CDR1 reads MDHEN; CDR2 reads SYDVKM. CDR3 protein: CASSKGGSGVGYTF. The CDR3 coding sequence is TGTGCCAGCAGTAAAGGGGGATCGGGCGTTGGCTACACCTTC.

This clone has only a few counts. This chain links TRBV4-1 with TRBJ2-1; D gene unclear. Germline CDR1 is MGHRA and CDR2 is YSYEKL. CDR3 size: 12 residues. V was shortened by 1 base and J by 6 bases, with 4 bases between the two germline ends. The DNA of the CDR3 is TGCGCCAGCAGCCAAGGATTCAATGAGCAGTTCTTC. The encoded protein is CASSQGFNEQFF.

The V and J genes are TRBV6-6 and TRBJ1-5; D unclear. The V gene's germline CDR1 is MNHNY and CDR2 SVGAGI (reference sequence). V dropped 2 bases and J dropped 7 bases, with 9 bases sitting between them. The CDR3 runs 13 residues. Written as DNA, the CDR3 is TGTGCCAGCAGTTACGGGCCGAGACAGCCCCAGCATTTT. Protein sequence: CASSYGPRQPQHF.

This clone turned up a few times. V gene TRBV6-5 combines with J gene TRBJ2-7; 8 bases are a match to TRBD2. The trim removed 6 bases at V and 1 base at J, leaving 5 bases unmatched. CDR1 is MNHEY, CDR2 SVGAGI, per germline. CDR3 size: 14 residues. The CDR3 DNA reads TGTGCCAGCAGCCGGGAGGGTCCGTCCTACGAGCAGTACTTC. This gives the protein CASSREGPSYEQYF.

This clone showed up just a few times. The V gene is TRBV6-5, the J gene TRBJ2-5, with D perhaps TRBD2 (5 bases). This CDR3 has 16 residues. Looked up from germline, CDR1 is MNHEY and CDR2 is SVGAGI. Between the trimmed V and J ends, which lost 0 bases and 7 bases, there was a span of 18 bases. The CDR3 region has the DNA TGTGCCAGCAGTTACTCGACGGGAACAACAACGTCGACCCAGTACTTC. Its translation: CASSYSTGTTTSTQYF.

The chain recombines TRBV4-3 with TRBJ1-3, with D unresolved. The CDR3 spans 15 residues. Trimming cost V 1 base and J 4 bases, with 11 bases left between them. Germline V gives CDR1 LGHNA, CDR2 YSLEER. CDR3 in DNA: TGCGCCAGCAGCCAAGCCCTTGGCGGGGGAAACACCATATATTTT. Translating gives CASSQALGGGNTIYF.

This rearrangement joins TRBV6-5 to TRBJ2-1; no clear D. The CDR3 sequence is 14 residues long. The V end lost 4 bases, the J end lost 5 bases, and 12 bases lay between the germline ends. Germline values: CDR1 MNHEY, CDR2 SVGAGI. CDR3: CASSSTGPNNEQFF. Written as DNA, the CDR3 is TGTGCCAGCAGTTCGACTGGGCCTAACAATGAGCAGTTCTTC.

This clone showed up just a few times. This chain uses TRBV6-6 with TRBJ1-5; tentative D call: TRBD1 (6 bases). V dropped 0 bases and J dropped 9 bases, with 12 bases sitting between them. The CDR3 totals 14 residues. From germline, CDR1 is MNHNY and CDR2 SVGAGI (reference sequence). The CDR3 spells CASSYSSGDWPQHF. The CDR3 DNA follows: TGTGCCAGCAGTTACTCGTCAGGGGATTGGCCCCAGCATTTT.

The chain combines TRBV18 with TRBJ2-3, with 7 bases matching TRBD2. Germline V gene lookup returns CDR1 KGHSH and CDR2 LQKENI. This CDR3 comprises 15 residues. With 3 bases clipped from V and 1 base from J, the junction kept 4 bases outside the gene matches. The CDR3 coding sequence is TGTGCCAGCTCACCTGGGACTATCCGCACAGATACGCAGTATTTT. Translating it yields CASSPGTIRTDTQYF. Using reference TRBV18 and TRBJ2-3 for the parts outside the CDR3, the full variable domain is NAGVMQNPRHLVRRRGQEARLRCSPMKGHSHVYWYRQLPEEGLKFMVYLQKENIIDESGMPKERFSAEFPKEGPSILRIQQVVRGDSAAYFCASSPGTIRTDTQYFGPGTRLTVL.

This clone has only a few counts. The chain uses TRBV15 and TRBJ2-7; either TRBD1 or TRBD2 may fit D (6 bases each). V was cut by 0 bases and J by 4 bases, with 13 bases left in between. Germline V CDR1 and CDR2: LNHNV, YYDKDF (reference sequence). The CDR3 runs 15 residues. The CDR3 region has the DNA TGTGCCACCAGCAGAGATCGGGGGCAGCTTTACGAGCAGTACTTC. Translated: CATSRDRGQLYEQYF.

The gene calls are TRBV4-2 and TRBJ2-3, with unresolved D. Germline V CDR1 and CDR2: LGHNA, YNFKEQ. The CDR3 contains 13 residues. The ends were cut back, 0 bases at V and 4 bases at J, with 5 bases in the middle. Here the CDR3 reads CASSQDVPDTQYF. CDR3 DNA sequence: TGTGCCAGCAGCCAAGATGTCCCAGATACGCAGTATTTT.

CDR3: CASRQRYLAGVADTQYF. The CDR3 nucleotides read TGTGCCAGCAGGCAACGCTATCTAGCGGGAGTGGCAGATACGCAGTATTTT. V usage is TRBV2 and J usage is TRBJ2-3, with TRBD2 matching over 10 bases. CDR1 is SNHLY, CDR2 FYNNEI, per germline. After removal of 6 bases from V and 4 bases from J, the junction contained 13 bases not matched to a gene. The CDR3 runs 17 residues.

The J gene is TRBJ2-5, the V gene TRBV6-5, with TRBD1 identical over 9 bases. Germline trimming cut 6 bases from V and 0 bases from J; bases unmatched to any gene: 5. Germline V gene data show CDR1 as MNHEY and CDR2 as SVGAGI. The CDR3 totals 15 residues. The CDR3 DNA follows: TGTGCCAGCAGCCGGGGGACAGGGAACCAAGAGACCCAGTACTTC. Amino acids: CASSRGTGNQETQYF.

Only a few counts were recorded for this clone. The chain employs TRBV23-1 and TRBJ1-4; weak D call: TRBD1 (6 bases). TRBV23-1 is noted as an ORF with a role that remains uncertain. The CDR3 sequence is 15 residues long. Trimming took off 6 bases at V and 4 bases at J, with 15 bases between the two ends. The CDR3 loop is CASRSSGEYNEKLFF. The CDR3 DNA is TGCGCCAGCAGATCATCAGGGGAATATAATGAAAAACTGTTTTTT.

The V and J genes are TRBV4-3 and TRBJ2-3, with 14 nucleotides matching TRBD2. Germline V gives CDR1 LGHNA, CDR2 YSLEER. Trimming cost V 3 bases and J 3 bases; bases outside gene matches: 5. CDR3 length equals 17 residues. The DNA for the CDR3 is TGCGCCAGCAGCCACCGGACTAGCGGGAGGCAAACAGATACGCAGTATTTT. Amino acid sequence: CASSHRTSGRQTDTQYF.

This clone was seen only a few times. V and J are TRBV7-2 and TRBJ2-2; D possibly corresponds to TRBD2 (5 bases). The germline V gene encodes CDR1 SGHTA and CDR2 FQGNSA. The V end was cut by 3 bases, the J end by 3 bases, with 8 bases between. This CDR3 region has 14 residues. CDR3 residues: CASSFTRDTGELFF. For the CDR3, the DNA is TGTGCCAGCAGCTTCACTAGGGACACCGGGGAGCTGTTTTTT.

This clone was seen ten or more times. This chain connects TRBV2 to TRBJ2-6; D is possibly TRBD1 (5 bases). Germline lookup yields CDR1 SNHLY and CDR2 FYNNEI. The CDR3 extends over 15 amino acids. Trimming shortened V by 5 bases and J by 0 bases, and 8 bases separated the two germline ends. The DNA of the CDR3 is TGTGCCAGCAGTCCTGACAGCTCTGGGGCCAACGTCCTGACTTTC. Its protein product is CASSPDSSGANVLTF. Complete variable domain (other parts from reference TRBV2 and TRBJ2-6): EPEVTQTPSHQVTQMGQEVILRCVPISNHLYFYWYRQILGQKVEFLVSFYNNEISEKSEIFDDQFSVERPDGSNFTLKIRSTKLEDSAMYFCASSPDSSGANVLTFGAGSRLTVL.

This clone appeared a few times. This sequence joins TRBV7-6 and TRBJ2-5, with D hard to call. The CDR3 is made up of 13 amino acids. The V gene's germline CDR1 is SGHVS and CDR2 FNYEAQ. Trimming left V 1 base short and J 5 bases short, with 8 bases between. The CDR3 protein is CASSLGSLETQYF. The CDR3 DNA follows: TGTGCCAGCAGCTTAGGGAGCTTGGAGACCCAGTACTTC.

This CDR3 reads CASRPGRVRIWANVLTF. The CDR3 bases are TGTGCCAGCAGACCCGGCAGGGTCCGGATTTGGGCCAACGTCCTGACTTTC. This chain connects TRBV27 to TRBJ2-6, with D perhaps TRBD1 (5 bases). The CDR3 spans 17 residues. Trimming cost V 6 bases and J 5 bases, with 20 bases left between them. The V gene's germline CDR1 is MNHEY and CDR2 SMNVEV (reference sequence).

This clone was seen a handful of times. The chain has TRBV9 and TRBJ2-6; D remains ambiguous. V was cut by 2 bases and J by 1 base, with 13 bases left in between. The length of the CDR3 is 17 residues. Looked up from germline, CDR1 is SGDLS and CDR2 is YYNGEE. CDR3 in amino acids: CASSVSPRPSGANVLTF. DNA of the CDR3: TGTGCCAGCAGCGTCTCCCCTCGTCCTTCTGGGGCCAACGTCCTGACTTTC.

This clone was found a few times. The chain uses TRBV19 and TRBJ1-1; the D is unclear. The CDR3 has 19 amino acids. V shed 6 bases and J shed 4 bases, with 30 bases lying between them. The germline V gene has CDR1 LNHDA and CDR2 SQIVND (reference sequence). CDR3 nucleotides: TGTGCCAGTAGCCCACCCCGGGGAGGGTCTAATTTTCCGAGCACTGAAGCTTTCTTT. This codes for CASSPPRGGSNFPSTEAFF.